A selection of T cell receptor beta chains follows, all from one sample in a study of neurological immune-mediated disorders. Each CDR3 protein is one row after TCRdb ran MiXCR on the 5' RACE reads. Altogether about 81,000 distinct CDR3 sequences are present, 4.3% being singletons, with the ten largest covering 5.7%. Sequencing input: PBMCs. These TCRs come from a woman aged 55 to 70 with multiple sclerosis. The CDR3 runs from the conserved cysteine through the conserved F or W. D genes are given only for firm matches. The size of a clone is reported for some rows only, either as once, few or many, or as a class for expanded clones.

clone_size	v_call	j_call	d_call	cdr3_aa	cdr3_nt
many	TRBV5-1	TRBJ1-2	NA	CASSLSGAEAYYGYTF	TGCGCCAGCAGCTTGTCAGGGGCCGAGGCTTATTATGGCTACACCTTC
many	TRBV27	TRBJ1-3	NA	CASSFGAGARGVPHSGNTIYF	TGTGCCAGCAGTTTTGGGGCAGGGGCGCGTGGGGTACCCCACTCTGGAAACACCATATATTTT
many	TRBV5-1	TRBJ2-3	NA	CASSLGASGINTDTQYF	TGCGCCAGCAGCTTGGGAGCCTCAGGGATTAACACAGATACGCAGTATTTT
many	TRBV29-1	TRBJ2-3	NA	CRVERSTDTQYF	TGCAGGGTTGAGAGGAGCACAGATACGCAGTATTTT
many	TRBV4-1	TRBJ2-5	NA	CASSHPGRRRRGYWETQYF	TGCGCCAGCAGCCACCCGGGAAGACGAAGAAGGGGGTATTGGGAGACCCAGTACTTC
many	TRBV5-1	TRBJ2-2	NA	CASSFSNRDTGELFF	TGCGCCAGCAGCTTCTCGAACAGGGACACCGGGGAGCTGTTTTTT
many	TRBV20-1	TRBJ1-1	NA	CSATPDAYTEAFF	TGCAGTGCTACCCCGGATGCGTACACTGAAGCTTTCTTT
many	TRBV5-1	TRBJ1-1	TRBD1	CASSSGQGGGNTEAFF	TGCGCCAGCAGCTCGGGACAGGGCGGTGGGAACACTGAAGCTTTCTTT
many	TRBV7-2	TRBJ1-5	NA	CASRFEGRGGNQPQHF	TGTGCCAGCAGGTTTGAAGGGAGAGGGGGCAATCAGCCCCAGCATTTT
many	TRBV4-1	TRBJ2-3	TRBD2	CASSQELAGGPATDTQYF	TGCGCCAGCAGCCAAGAACTAGCGGGGGGGCCTGCCACAGATACGCAGTATTTT
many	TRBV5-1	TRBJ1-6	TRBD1	CASSLGSGQGLGALHF	TGCGCCAGCAGCTTGGGTTCGGGACAGGGGCTTGGAGCCCTCCACTTT
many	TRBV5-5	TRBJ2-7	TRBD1	CASSTLGQVSYEQYF	TGTGCCAGCAGCACCCTGGGACAGGTCTCCTACGAGCAGTACTTC
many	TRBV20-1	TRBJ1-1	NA	CSARPNMNTEAFF	TGCAGTGCTAGGCCGAACATGAACACTGAAGCTTTCTTT
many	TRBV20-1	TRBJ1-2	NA	CSAAYSRSNGYTF	TGCAGTGCTGCGTATTCCAGATCGAACGGCTACACCTTC
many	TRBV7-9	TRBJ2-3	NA	CASSPKYGETDTQYF	TGTGCCAGCAGTCCTAAATACGGGGAGACAGATACGCAGTATTTT
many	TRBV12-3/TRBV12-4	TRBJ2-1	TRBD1	CASRGTGGLNEQFF	TGTGCCAGCAGGGGGACAGGGGGCTTAAATGAGCAGTTCTTC
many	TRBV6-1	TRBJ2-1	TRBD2	CASRSGVYNEQFF	TGTGCCAGCAGAAGCGGGGTCTACAATGAGCAGTTCTTC
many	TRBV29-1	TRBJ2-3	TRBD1	CSAASRTGTSDTQYF	TGCAGCGCCGCGTCCCGGACAGGGACTTCAGATACGCAGTATTTT
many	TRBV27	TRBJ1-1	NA	CASSLLPSMNTEAFF	TGTGCCAGCAGTTTACTTCCGAGCATGAACACTGAAGCTTTCTTT
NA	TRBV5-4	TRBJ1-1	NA	CASSIRGKNTEAFF	TGTGCCAGCAGCATAAGAGGGAAGAACACTGAAGCTTTCTTT
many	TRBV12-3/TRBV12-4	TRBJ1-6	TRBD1	CASTWTGNNSPLHF	TGTGCCAGCACCTGGACAGGGAATAATTCACCCCTCCACTTT
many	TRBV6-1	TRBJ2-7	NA	CASSEPVSEQYF	TGTGCCAGCAGTGAACCTGTATCCGAGCAGTACTTC
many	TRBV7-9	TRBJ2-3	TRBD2	CASSLIAGGPQDTQYF	TGTGCCAGCAGCTTAATAGCGGGGGGGCCCCAGGATACGCAGTATTTT
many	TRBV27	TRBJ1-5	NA	CASTQWAGYEPQHF	TGTGCCAGCACCCAATGGGCGGGCTACGAGCCCCAGCATTTT
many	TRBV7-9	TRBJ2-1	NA	CASSTRPDRDEQFF	TGTGCCAGCAGCACCCGCCCGGACCGGGATGAGCAGTTCTTC
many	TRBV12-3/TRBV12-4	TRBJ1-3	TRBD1	CASSLGGTGVGNTIYF	TGTGCCAGCAGCCTAGGCGGGACAGGGGTCGGAAACACCATATATTTT
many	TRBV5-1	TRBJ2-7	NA	CASSLVSGSYEQYF	TGCGCCAGCAGCTTGGTGAGCGGCAGCTACGAGCAGTACTTC
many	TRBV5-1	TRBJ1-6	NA	CASSLISGENSPLHF	TGCGCCAGCAGCTTGATCTCAGGGGAAAATTCACCCCTCCACTTT
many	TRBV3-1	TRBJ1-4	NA	CASSHMAEKLFF	TGTGCCAGCAGCCATATGGCAGAAAAACTGTTTTTT
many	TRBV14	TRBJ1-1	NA	CASSLPGRDTEAFF	TGTGCCAGCAGCCTACCCGGGAGGGACACTGAAGCTTTCTTT
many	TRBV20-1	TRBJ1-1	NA	CSARDGLQPLVTEAFF	TGCAGTGCTAGAGATGGGTTACAGCCGTTGGTCACTGAAGCTTTCTTT
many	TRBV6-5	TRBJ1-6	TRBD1	CASSYSRWGQGYSPLHF	TGTGCCAGCAGTTACTCCAGGTGGGGACAGGGGTATTCACCCCTCCACTTT
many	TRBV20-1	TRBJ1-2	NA	CSARGTNYGYTF	TGCAGTGCTAGGGGTACTAACTATGGCTACACCTTC